Included here is one T cell receptor beta chain sequence, with context. This specimen comes from a study of technical replicates of blood from a handful of donors. Data came from immunoSEQ multiplex PCR; TCRdb stores just in-frame clones and leaves some out. The sample lists more than 55,000 clones, approximately 90% seen once, with about 0.4% in the top ten. Germline V lookup: CDR1 SSHAT, CDR2 FNYEAQ (reference sequence). V lost 0 bases and J lost 8, with 8 bases in between. The CDR3 has 13 amino acids. The receptor comes from a human donor in good health. Sequences were obtained from T cells isolated from PBMCs. The chain employs TRBV7-7 and TRBJ2-1, with D perhaps TRBD2 (5 bases). CDR3 nucleotide sequence: TGTGCCAGCAGCTTAGCAGAGGGATATGAGCAGTTCTTC. Encoded protein: CASSLAEGYEQFF. The variable domain in full, with the rest retrieved from reference TRBV7-7 and TRBJ2-1, is GAGVSQSPRYKVTKRGQDVTLRCDPISSHATLYWYQQALGQGPEFLTYFNYEAQPDKSGLPSDRFSAERPEGSISTLTIQRTEQRDSAMYRCASSLAEGYEQFFGPGTRLTVL.